This record looks at one T cell receptor (beta chain) sequence and its context. There is no known antigen for this receptor. Base qualities are not recorded, but no much larger clone differs from it by a single base. There are 15 amino acids in the CDR3, from cysteine to phenylalanine inclusive. Only CDR3 DNA remains: 45 bases, in frame from the first base. CDR1 and CDR2 (MGHRA, YSYEKL) derive from the germline V gene. V is clipped by 0 bases and J by 3 bases, and the sequence between their germline boundaries is 10 bases long. The entry originates in a study of blood T cell repertoires in COVID-19 (dated by TCRdb to the early 2020s). About the full investigation: Collaborator samples came from the United States, Italy and Spain and covered acute and convalescent phases of COVID-19. Nearly every sample came with metadata listing a de-identified subject ID, COVID-19 status, age in years and sex. The prospective study material was composed of cDNA or gDNA derived from T cells, B-cell-depleted T cells, or PBMCs. Subjects who had been exposed to COVID-19, were actively infected with it, or had recovered from it provided the deeply sampled blood TCRbeta repertoires that made up the dataset. The samples were drawn from the first 160 participants of the ongoing ImmuneRACE study and from some 1,300 subjects provided by 6 global collaborators. Where available, HLA class I and class II types were obtained from metadata supplied by the sample provider rather than from assay-based typing. The repertoires were released in a freely available public database intended as a resource for research on the immune response to SARS-CoV-2. Study-wide findings and limitations: The quantity of clinical and demographic metadata differed by source and by participant and was supplied without curation.

The immunoSEQ Assay, a bias-controlled multiplex PCR, was used to amplify TCRbeta CDR3 regions from genomic DNA. In the paper's pipeline: Nucleated cell counts per sample were estimated from amplification of reference gene primers within the assay. Sequence reads were collapsed and filtered to measure the absolute abundance of every unique TCRbeta CDR3 rearrangement. For each sample, productive Simpson clonality was calculated as the square root of Simpson's diversity index over productive rearrangements. TCRdb took this table from immuneACCESS and kept in-frame rearrangements with V and J called. Such tables lack part of the clones; where checked against another copy, unresolved V genes explain under half of the gap, and the rest is unexplained. The DNA gave D and trimming, while V, J and clone size come from that table. The sample table holds 290,000 or so clones, of which around 90% were seen once. The ten largest clonotypes hold less than 2.5% of the sample.

Each collaborating institution followed its own protocols to collect whole blood in K2EDTA tubes. For TCRbeta analysis, collaborators shipped samples in one of three forms: frozen whole blood, isolated PBMCs, or DNA extracted from either of those sample types. This TCR derives from a young man with active or convalescent COVID-19. The sample comprised peripheral blood. The chain employs TRBV4-1 and TRBJ2-3; a tentative D call is TRBD1 (5 bases match). This receptor carries the CDR3 CASSQDRVRTDTQYF. The DNA reads TGCGCCAGCAGCCAAGACAGGGTGAGGACAGATACGCAGTATTTT.